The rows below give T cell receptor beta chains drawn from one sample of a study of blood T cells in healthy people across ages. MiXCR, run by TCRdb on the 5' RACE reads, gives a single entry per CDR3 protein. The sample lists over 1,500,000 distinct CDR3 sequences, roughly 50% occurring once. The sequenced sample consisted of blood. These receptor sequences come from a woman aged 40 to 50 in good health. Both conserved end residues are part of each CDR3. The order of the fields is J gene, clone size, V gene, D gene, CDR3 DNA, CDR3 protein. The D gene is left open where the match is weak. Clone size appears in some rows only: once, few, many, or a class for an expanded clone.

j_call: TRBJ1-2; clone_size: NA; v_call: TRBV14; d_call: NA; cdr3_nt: TGTGCCAGCAGCCAAGATCAGCAGGGCTACACCTTC; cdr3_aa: CASSQDQQGYTF
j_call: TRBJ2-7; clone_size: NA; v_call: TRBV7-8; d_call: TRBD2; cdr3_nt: TGTGCCAGCAGCTTAGTCCTCGGGGGGGCAACCTACGAGCAGTACTTC; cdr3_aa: CASSLVLGGATYEQYF
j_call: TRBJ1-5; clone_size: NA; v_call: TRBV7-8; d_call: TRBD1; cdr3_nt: TGTGCCAGCAGCTGGACAGGGGGGTTTCAGCCCCAGCATTTT; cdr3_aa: CASSWTGGFQPQHF
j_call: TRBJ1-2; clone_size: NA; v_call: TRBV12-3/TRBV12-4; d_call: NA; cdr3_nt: TGTGCCAACAGTCGTGGACCGCCGGGGGGTGGCTACACCTTC; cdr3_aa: CANSRGPPGGGYTF
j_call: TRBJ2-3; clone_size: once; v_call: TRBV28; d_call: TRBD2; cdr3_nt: TGTGCCAGCAGTTCCCTAGGACTAGCATCGACAGATACGCAGTATTTT; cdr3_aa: CASSSLGLASTDTQYF
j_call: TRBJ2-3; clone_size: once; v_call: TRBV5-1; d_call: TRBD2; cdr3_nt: TGCGCCAGCAGTCGTCGAGCGGGGGAATCAGATACGCAGTATTTT; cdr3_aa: CASSRRAGESDTQYF
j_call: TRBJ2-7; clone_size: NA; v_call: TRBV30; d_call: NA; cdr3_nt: TGTGCCCAAAACCGGGACGAATCCTACGAGCAGTACTTC; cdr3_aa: CAQNRDESYEQYF
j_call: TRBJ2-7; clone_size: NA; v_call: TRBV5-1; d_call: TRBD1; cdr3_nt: TGCGCCAGCAGCGGCAGGGGGCGAGGGAGCTCCTACGAGCAGTACTTC; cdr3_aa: CASSGRGRGSSYEQYF
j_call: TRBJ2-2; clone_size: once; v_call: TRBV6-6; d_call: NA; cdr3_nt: TGTGCCAGCCTGGACACCGGGGAGCTGTTTTTT; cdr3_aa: CASLDTGELFF
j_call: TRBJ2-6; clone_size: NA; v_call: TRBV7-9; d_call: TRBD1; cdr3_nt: TGTGCCAGCAGCCAAGCGGGGACAGGGCTTACTGGGGCCAACGTCCTGACTTTC; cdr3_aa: CASSQAGTGLTGANVLTF
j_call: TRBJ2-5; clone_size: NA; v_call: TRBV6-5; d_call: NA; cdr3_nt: TGTGCCAGCAGTTTCTCAGGGAGAATCAAGCAGTACTTC; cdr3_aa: CASSFSGRIKQYF
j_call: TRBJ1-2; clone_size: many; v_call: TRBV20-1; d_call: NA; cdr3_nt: TGCAGTGCTAGGGCTTTCTCAAGCCCTACCACCGGCTACACCTTC; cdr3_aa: CSARAFSSPTTGYTF
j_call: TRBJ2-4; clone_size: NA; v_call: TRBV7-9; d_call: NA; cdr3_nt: TGTGCCAGCAGCAGTCAACGGGGGGCGGGAAACATTCAGTACTTC; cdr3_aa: CASSSQRGAGNIQYF
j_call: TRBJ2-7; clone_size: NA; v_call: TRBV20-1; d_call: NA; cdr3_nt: TGCAGTGCTAGAGATGTGGTGGCGGATACCTACGAGCAGTACTTC; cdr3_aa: CSARDVVADTYEQYF
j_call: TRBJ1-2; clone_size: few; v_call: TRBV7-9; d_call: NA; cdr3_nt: TGTGCCAGCAGCTTTGGCCAGCGAAACTTCTATGGCTACACCTTC; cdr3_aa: CASSFGQRNFYGYTF
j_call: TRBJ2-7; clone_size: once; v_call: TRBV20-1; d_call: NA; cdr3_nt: TGCAGTGCTAGAACGCGTCCGAGCTCCTACGAGCAGTACTTC; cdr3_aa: CSARTRPSSYEQYF